These 23 T cell receptor beta chains came from one sample sequenced in a study of cytomegalovirus exposure and HLA in healthy donors. With 60 Vbeta and 13 Jbeta primers, the PCR was carried out. TCRdb's copy holds only in-frame clones and misses some; the assay was immunoSEQ multiplex PCR. The data show about 160,000 clones, approximately 77% seen once. The sample was PBMCs. The receptors here all came from a female donor in good health and CMV-seronegative.

The V and J genes are TRBV4-1 and TRBJ1-2; tentative D call: TRBD1 (5 bases). Trimming cost V 7 bases and J 6 bases, with 15 bases left between them. The germline V gene has CDR1 MGHRA and CDR2 YSYEKL. The CDR3 consists of 13 residues. CDR3 sequence reads: CASTLGRGDGYTF. The CDR3 DNA follows: TGCGCCAGCACCCTAGGGAGGGGCGATGGCTACACCTTC.

The J gene is TRBJ1-1, the V gene TRBV9; 7 nucleotides line up with TRBD1. After removal of 3 bases from V and 6 bases from J, the junction contained 11 bases not matched to a gene. CDR3 size: 15 residues. Germline lookup yields CDR1 SGDLS and CDR2 YYNGEE. The CDR3 reads CASSGMTGKVAEAFF. As DNA, the CDR3 is TGTGCCAGCAGCGGTATGACAGGGAAGGTGGCTGAAGCTTTCTTT.

The chain uses TRBV7-9 and TRBJ1-1; TRBD1 is a possible D gene (5 bases). Germline V gives CDR1 SEHNR, CDR2 FQNEAQ (reference sequence). V was clipped by 3 bases and J by 1 base, with 9 bases between them. The CDR3 runs to 14 residues. CDR3 protein: CASSFGHSNTEAFF. The DNA for the CDR3 is TGTGCCAGCAGCTTCGGACACTCGAACACTGAAGCTTTCTTT.

The rearrangement links TRBV29-1 to TRBJ1-2; TRBD1 matches 7 bases. V trimming: 4 bases; J trimming: 6 bases; junction bases outside the gene matches: 11. The CDR3 runs 14 residues. Germline V CDR1 and CDR2: SQVTM, ANQGSEA. CDR3 DNA sequence: TGCAGCGTTGGGGCCTATGGGACAGAGAATGGCTACACCTTC. Its translation is CSVGAYGTENGYTF.

V and J are TRBV7-9 and TRBJ2-5, with D possibly being TRBD2 (6 bases). V gave up 2 bases and J gave up 3 bases, with 7 bases separating them. Germline loops: CDR1 SEHNR, CDR2 FQNEAQ (reference sequence). The CDR3 extends over 13 amino acids. CDR3 loop: CASSLWGEETQYF. The DNA for the CDR3 is TGTGCCAGCAGCTTATGGGGGGAAGAGACCCAGTACTTC. Supplemented by reference TRBV7-9 and TRBJ2-5, the full variable domain reads DTGVSQNPRHKITKRGQNVTFRCDPISEHNRLYWYRQTLGQGPEFLTYFQNEAQLEKSRLLSDRFSAERPKGSFSTLEIQRTEQGDSAMYLCASSLWGEETQYFGPGTRLLVL.

The CDR3 loop is CASTRLASTDTQYF. In DNA form, the CDR3 reads TGTGCCAGCACCCGACTGGCTAGCACAGATACGCAGTATTTT. The chain uses TRBV2 and TRBJ2-3; D gene ambiguous. CDR1 is SNHLY, CDR2 FYNNEI, per germline. V lost 7 bases, J lost 0 bases, and 11 bases lay in between. This CDR3 is 14 amino acids long.

This clone occurred a few times. The CDR3 DNA is TGTGCCAGCAGCCAGGACAGGGGCAGCAATCAGCCCCAGCATTTT. This sequence encodes CASSQDRGSNQPQHF. This rearrangement joins TRBV11-2 to TRBJ1-5, with 9 bases lining up with TRBD1. This CDR3 has 15 residues. CDR1 is SGHAT, CDR2 FQNNGV, per germline. Germline trimming cut 5 bases from V and 1 base from J; bases unmatched to any gene: 3.

CDR3 region: CASSERTGALSGNTIYF. The CDR3 nucleotides read TGTGCCAGCAGTGAACGGACAGGGGCCCTCTCTGGAAACACCATATATTTT. This chain connects TRBV28 to TRBJ1-3; 9 bases fit TRBD1. The CDR3 loop spans 17 amino acids. J was trimmed by 0 bases and V by 5 bases; bases with no gene match: 8. CDR1 is MDHEN, CDR2 SYDVKM, per germline.

The rearrangement joins TRBV27 to TRBJ1-2, with D tentatively TRBD1 (5 bases). Germline CDR1 reads MNHEY; CDR2 reads SMNVEV (reference sequence). The CDR3 has 15 residues. V shed 1 base and J shed 5 bases, with 14 bases lying between them. In DNA, the CDR3 is TGTGCCAGCAGTTTATACGGCATGGGGGGATATGGCTACACCTTC. This encodes CASSLYGMGGYGYTF.

The genes are TRBV4-1 and TRBJ2-7; 9 nucleotides agree with TRBD1. The CDR3 consists of 15 residues. CDR1 and CDR2 (germline): MGHRA, YSYEKL. Trimming took 0 bases from V and 2 from J; bases not matched to a gene: 2. The CDR3 sequence: CASSQEGQGAYEQYF. As DNA, the CDR3 is TGCGCCAGCAGCCAAGAGGGACAGGGCGCCTACGAGCAGTACTTC.

Comment on this clone: Germline is not matched at one junction end, which may reflect a read error. V is TRBV7-9 and J is TRBJ2-3; D is perhaps TRBD1 (5 bases). Germline V gene sequence: CDR1 SEHNR, CDR2 FQNEAQ (reference sequence). CDR3 size: 17 residues. The CDR3 DNA follows: TGTTCCAGCAGCTTAGGTCAGGGCCCAAAAACCACAGATACGCAGTATTTT. It codes for CSSSLGQGPKTTDTQYF.

The J gene is TRBJ1-1, the V gene TRBV27; 7 positions match TRBD1. Germline assignment: CDR1 MNHEY and CDR2 SMNVEV (reference sequence). The CDR3 sequence is 13 residues long. V trimming: 2 bases; J trimming: 6 bases; junction bases outside the gene matches: 3. In DNA form, the CDR3 reads TGTGCCAGCAGTTTAGTTGGGACAGCTGAAGCTTTCTTT. Protein: CASSLVGTAEAFF.

The V call is TRBV6-5, the J call TRBJ1-5; D gene uncertain. Per the germline V gene, CDR1 is MNHEY and CDR2 is SVGAGI. The CDR3 consists of 15 residues. Trimming stripped 0 bases from V and 1 base from J, with 7 bases between. The CDR3: CASSYSTQSNQPQHF. In DNA form, the CDR3 reads TGTGCCAGCAGTTACTCGACTCAGAGCAATCAGCCCCAGCATTTT.

The V call is TRBV7-2, the J call TRBJ2-5, with D possibly TRBD1 on 6 matching bases. Trimming pared 5 bases from V and 7 bases from J, leaving 17 bases between. Per germline, CDR1 SGHTA and CDR2 FQGNSA. The CDR3 contains 14 residues. The CDR3 DNA sequence: TGTGCCAGCAGCCGATCGAGTCTAGGGGGGACCCAGTACTTC. Translation: CASSRSSLGGTQYF.

The chain has TRBV5-1 and TRBJ2-4, with 7 bases lining up with TRBD2. The V gene end was trimmed by 3 bases and the J gene end by 0 bases; junction bases not matched to a gene: 9. Germline V gene lookup returns CDR1 SGHRS and CDR2 YFSETQ. The CDR3 is 17 residues long. The CDR3 sequence: CASSWALLAEAKNIQYF. The CDR3 nucleotides are TGCGCCAGCAGCTGGGCCTTGCTAGCGGAAGCCAAAAACATTCAGTACTTC.

This clone is medium-sized within its sample. The V gene is TRBV25-1, the J gene TRBJ1-4; D not resolved. V lost 2 bases to trimming and J lost 1 base, with 5 bases between them. Per germline, CDR1 MGHDK and CDR2 SYGVNS. This CDR3 contains 14 residues. CDR3 DNA: TGTGCCAGCAGTGAACCGGGAACTAATGAAAAACTGTTTTTT. Protein sequence: CASSEPGTNEKLFF.

The rearrangement joins TRBV4-2 to TRBJ2-7, with D possibly matching TRBD2 (6 bases). The CDR3 runs to 18 residues. Trimming removed 3 bases at V and 4 bases at J, with 25 bases between. CDR1 LGHNA and CDR2 YNFKEQ come from the germline V gene. This CDR3 is CASSQPSYSSERRYEQYF. DNA for the CDR3: TGTGCCAGCAGCCAGCCCTCTTACTCTAGCGAGAGGAGGTACGAGCAGTACTTC.

J is TRBJ1-2 and V is TRBV5-4; TRBD1 matches 10 bases. The V and J ends lost 1 base and 7 bases, in that order; junction bases with no gene match: 4. The CDR3 runs 14 residues. The germline V gene encodes CDR1 SGHNT and CDR2 YYREEE (reference sequence). The CDR3: CASSLWDRGSGYTF. The CDR3 nucleotides are TGTGCCAGCAGCTTGTGGGACAGGGGTAGTGGCTACACCTTC.

The rearrangement links TRBV7-3 to TRBJ2-6; TRBD2 is a possible D gene (5 bases). Trimming stripped 2 bases from V and 2 bases from J, with 10 bases between. The CDR3 runs 16 residues. Germline values: CDR1 SGHTA, CDR2 FQGTGA. The CDR3 DNA is TGTGCCAGCAGCTTAGAAAGGGAGCCTGGGGCCAACGTCCTGACTTTC. It codes for CASSLEREPGANVLTF.

The rearrangement uses TRBV7-8 and TRBJ2-7; D is possibly TRBD2 (5 bases). The CDR3 sequence is 11 residues long. V was trimmed by 1 base and J by 9 bases, leaving 7 bases between them. Germline CDR1 and CDR2: SGHVS and FQNEAQ. The CDR3 DNA reads as TGTGCCAGCAGCTTAGGACGGGGGCAGTACTTC. Translating it yields CASSLGRGQYF. The whole variable domain, remainder taken from reference TRBV7-8 and TRBJ2-7, is GAGVSQSPRYKVAKRGQDVALRCDPISGHVSLFWYQQALGQGPEFLTYFQNEAQLDKSGLPSDRFFAERPEGSVSTLKIQRTQQEDSAVYLCASSLGRGQYFGPGTRLTVT.

The chain links TRBV13 to TRBJ2-5; D is possibly TRBD2 (5 bases). Germline V lookup: CDR1 PRHDT, CDR2 FYEKMQ (reference sequence). This CDR3 contains 13 residues. V shed 6 bases and J shed 9 bases, with 17 bases lying between them. For the CDR3, the DNA is TGTGCCAGCAGTCCATACTCCGGGGAAGCCCAGTACTTC. This encodes CASSPYSGEAQYF.

The chain employs TRBV6-1 and TRBJ1-5; D is undetermined. Germline CDR1 reads MNHNS; CDR2 reads SASEGT. The CDR3 contains 14 residues. V was clipped by 10 bases and J by 0 bases, with 13 bases between them. The CDR3 sequence is CATGEEYSNQPQHF. In DNA form, the CDR3 reads TGTGCCACCGGGGAGGAATATAGCAATCAGCCCCAGCATTTT.

Remarks on this clone: An end of the junction does not agree with germline; a read error may underlie this. The sample carries other DNA sequences with the same CDR3. The chain employs TRBV4-3 and TRBJ2-7; D possibly corresponds to TRBD2 (7 bases). CDR3 length equals 14 residues. CDR1 and CDR2 (germline): LGHNA, YSLEER. In nucleotides, the CDR3 is TGCGCTAGCAGCCCCCGGGGGGCTGCCTACGAGCAGTACTTC. It codes for CASSPRGAAYEQYF.